The T cell receptor (beta chain) under discussion was sequenced for a study of T cell responses to AZD1222 COVID-19 vaccine. Study findings and constraints: Per reports, nearly half of all spike-specific TCRs target regions that are unmutated in variants. Donors were largely white British and mainly female; clonal diversity was possibly underestimated. Baseline serostatus was positive in only a handful of AZD1222 recipients. Following two doses of AZD1222, Spike-specific TCR breadth and depth rose.

Sequenced by immunoSEQ multiplex PCR; TCRdb stores in-frame clones only, minus some. The sample lists fewer than 180,000 clones; 92% were seen once. The CDR3 contains 13 residues. V lost 1 base, J lost 7 bases, and 9 bases lay in between. Germline V CDR1 and CDR2: SGHRS, YFSETQ. As for this clone: Its specificity is unknown.

This TCR came from an adult who received the AZD1222 COVID-19 vaccine. V gene TRBV5-1 combines with J gene TRBJ1-5; D is undetermined. The material was peripheral blood, obtained 28 days after the second AZD1222 dose. In nucleotides, the CDR3 is TGCGCCAGCAGCTTGTGGGGAGCCCAGCCCCAGCATTTT. This translates into CASSLWGAQPQHF.